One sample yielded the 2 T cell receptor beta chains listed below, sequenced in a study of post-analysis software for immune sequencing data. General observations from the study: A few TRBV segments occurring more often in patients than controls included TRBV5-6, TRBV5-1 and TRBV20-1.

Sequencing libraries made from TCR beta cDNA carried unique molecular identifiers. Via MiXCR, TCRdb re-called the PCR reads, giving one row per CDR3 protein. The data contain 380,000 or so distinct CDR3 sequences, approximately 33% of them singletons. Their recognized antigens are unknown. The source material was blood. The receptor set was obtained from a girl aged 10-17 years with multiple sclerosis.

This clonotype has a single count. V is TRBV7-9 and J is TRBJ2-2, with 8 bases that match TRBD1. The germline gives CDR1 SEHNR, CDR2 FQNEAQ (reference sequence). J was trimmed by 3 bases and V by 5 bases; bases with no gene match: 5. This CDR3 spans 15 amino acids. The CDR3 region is CASSAGQGYTGELFF. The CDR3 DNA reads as TGTGCCAGCAGCGCCGGACAGGGATACACCGGGGAGCTGTTTTTT.

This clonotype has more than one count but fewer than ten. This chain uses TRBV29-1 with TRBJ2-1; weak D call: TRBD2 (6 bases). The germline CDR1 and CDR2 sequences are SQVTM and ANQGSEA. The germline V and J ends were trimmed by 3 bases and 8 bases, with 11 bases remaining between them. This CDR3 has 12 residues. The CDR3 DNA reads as TGCAGCGTTGAGGGTAGCGGAGATGAGCAGTTCTTC. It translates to CSVEGSGDEQFF.